The entry that follows covers one T cell receptor (beta chain) sequence. What it recognizes is unknown. One end of the junction is discordant with germline, which a read error may explain. In the original analysis: The study built a papillary thyroid cancer distant-metastasis classifier from CDR3 differences across clinicopathological groups. TCRdb re-analyzed the PCR reads using MiXCR. The V and J calls were determined by TCRdb, not by the authors. Of about 12,000 clones in the sample, 31% are singletons; the top ten hold approximately 15%. The germline V gene encodes CDR1 DFQATT and CDR2 SNEGSKA (reference sequence). This CDR3 has 15 residues. Ahead of thyroid surgery, no patient had received treatment of any kind. This record comes from a study of metastatic and nonmetastatic thyroid tumors. Whole-study context: Samples came from malignant and benign thyroid patients, and repertoires were compared across blood and tumor or nodule tissue.

Study-wide findings and caveats: Reports indicated that malignant thyroid tumors showed significantly higher TCR beta diversity than benign nodules did, in blood and tumor.

This clonotype was obtained from a male donor with papillary thyroid cancer or a benign thyroid nodule (not recorded which). Some clones in this sample may be carry-over from other donors' samples. The sample consisted of tumor tissue. The chain employs TRBV20-1 and TRBJ1-2; no clear D. The CDR3 DNA reads as TGCAGTGCTAGCGATAATAGAGACATCAACTATGGCCACACCTTC. Amino acid sequence: CSASDNRDINYGHTF.